This T cell receptor (beta chain) was identified during a study of T cells after yellow fever vaccination (dated by TCRdb to about 2019). As for the study more broadly: The SMART-Seq v4 Ultra Low Input RNA kit was used to prepare libraries from fractions with low cell numbers. Bulk TCR alpha and beta repertoires were sequenced longitudinally to track T-cell clones before and after primary and booster YFV17D yellow fever vaccination. Two healthy male donors, one aged 18 to 30 and one aged 30 to 40 years, made up the cohort. Bulk PBMC replicates and cell subsets were isolated from blood drawn at multiple timepoints before and after both primary and secondary immunization.

As to this clonotype: Its antigen has not been determined. There are no base qualities to consult, and no much larger clone falls within one base.

Sequencing was carried out with an Illumina NovaSeq 6000. TCR cDNA was made using 5'RACE template switching, a step that added a universal primer site and unique molecular identifiers. Priming of cDNA synthesis was performed from both the TCR alpha and TCR beta constant segments. Two PCR steps were used to amplify libraries, with sample barcodes and sequencing adapters being added in the second step. Sequencing of libraries was performed on Illumina HiSeq 2500 (2x100 bp) or NovaSeq (2x150 bp). The study's own analysis went as follows. Reads were demultiplexed and collapsed into UMI consensus sequences with MIGEC, and V(D)J alignment was performed with MiXCR. Using edgeR on replicate PBMC samples, clonotypes were called vaccine-responding if FDR was below 0.01 and the log2 fold change was above 5 up to day 15. Each bulk clonotype received a CD4 or CD8 identity based on whether the sequenced CD4 or CD8 repertoire contained that clonotype at higher abundance. The raw public data were reprocessed by TCRdb itself: fastp quality trimming at Q25, MiXCR clonotype calling, in-frame beta chains only. Rows merge per CDR3 protein into single entries with the most common DNA and genes. The V and J calls and clone size are TCRdb's, not the authors'. The sample yields about 340,000 distinct CDR3 sequences; 3.5% to 4.5% were counted once. The leading ten clones occupy 20% to 25% of the sample.

Study-level results and caveats: Most clones expanded after primary vaccination (approximately 95% of CD4 and over 80% of CD8) were re-detected after the booster, suggesting that broad memory maintenance occurred. Computational filtering was needed because FACS-sorted repertoires could contain abundant contaminating clonotypes from the bulk population. Only a couple of donors were included in the study, so the extent to which the findings can be generalized is limited. A small share of clonotypes was detected in both CD4 and CD8 compartments, with the overlap likely arising from convergent recombination. Compared with the primary T-cell response, the secondary T-cell response was faster but weaker, reaching its peak on day 5 rather than on day 15.

The treatment or condition label here, explained by the study, means: live attenuated yellow fever vaccine strain. At each blood-draw timepoint, two biological replicates of bulk PBMCs were obtained. A standard Ficoll-Paque protocol was used to isolate PBMCs from peripheral blood. TriZol was used to extract RNA from bulk PBMCs, from CD4 and CD8 fractions, and from dextramer-positive and dextramer-negative fractions. From the germline V gene, CDR1 is SGHRS and CDR2 is YFSETQ. Measured from the cysteine to the phenylalanine, the CDR3 is 14 residues long. The only DNA kept is the CDR3, 42 bases in frame from the first base. The V and J ends are trimmed by 7 bases and 4 bases, leaving 15 bases between them.

The sequences come from PBMCs, collected 5 days after the yellow fever booster vaccination. The clonotype was recovered from a man between 18 and 29 years old who received the YFV17D yellow fever vaccine. Rearrangement joined TRBV5-1 to TRBJ2-1; TRBD2 is a weak D gene call, 5 bases matching. The CDR3: CASGPPDSYNEQFF. Read as DNA, the sequence is TGCGCCAGCGGGCCCCCGGACTCTTACAATGAGCAGTTCTTC.